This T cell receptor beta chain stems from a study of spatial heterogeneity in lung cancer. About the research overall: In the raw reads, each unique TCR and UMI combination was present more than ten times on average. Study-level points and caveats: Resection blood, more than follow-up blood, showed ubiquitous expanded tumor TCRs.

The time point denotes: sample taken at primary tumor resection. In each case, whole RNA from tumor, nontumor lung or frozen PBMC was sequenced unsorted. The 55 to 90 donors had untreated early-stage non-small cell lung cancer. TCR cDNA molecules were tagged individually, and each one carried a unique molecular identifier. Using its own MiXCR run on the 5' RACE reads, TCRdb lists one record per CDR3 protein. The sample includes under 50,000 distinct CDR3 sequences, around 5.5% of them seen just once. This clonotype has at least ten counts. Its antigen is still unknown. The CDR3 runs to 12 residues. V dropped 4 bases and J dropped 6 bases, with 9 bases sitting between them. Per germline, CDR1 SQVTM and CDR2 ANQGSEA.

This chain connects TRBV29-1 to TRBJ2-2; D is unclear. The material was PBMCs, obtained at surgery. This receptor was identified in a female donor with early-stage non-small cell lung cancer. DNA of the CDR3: TGCAGCGTTGTTTTGGGTTCCGGGGAGCTGTTTTTT. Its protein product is CSVVLGSGELFF.